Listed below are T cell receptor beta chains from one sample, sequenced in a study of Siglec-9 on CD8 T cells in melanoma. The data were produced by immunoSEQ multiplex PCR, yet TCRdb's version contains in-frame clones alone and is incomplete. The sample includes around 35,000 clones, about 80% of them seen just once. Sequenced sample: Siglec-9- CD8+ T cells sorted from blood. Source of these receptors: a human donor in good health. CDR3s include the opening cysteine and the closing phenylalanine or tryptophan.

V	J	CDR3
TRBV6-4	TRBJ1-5	CASKDRGRGGNQPQHF
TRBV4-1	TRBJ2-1	CASSHLRGESSYNEQFF
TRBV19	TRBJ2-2	CASSISTGELFF
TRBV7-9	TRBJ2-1	CASSPIHEQFF
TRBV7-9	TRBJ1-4	CASSPHRDRATNEKLFF
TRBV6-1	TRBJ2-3	CASRTSRSTDTQYF
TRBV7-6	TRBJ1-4	CASRTANNEKLFF
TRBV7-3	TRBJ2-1	CASSKGRWEAYNEQFF
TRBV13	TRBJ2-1	CASSRESSGDSSYNEQFF
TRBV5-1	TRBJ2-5	CASSLALAGGTPRETQYF
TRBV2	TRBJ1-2	CASLRTDANYGYTF
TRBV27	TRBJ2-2	CASGPAGTGELFF
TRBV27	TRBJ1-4	CASPRQEIPTNEKLFF
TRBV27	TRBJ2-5	CASSLIGPETQYF
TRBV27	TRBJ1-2	CASSGASYGYTF
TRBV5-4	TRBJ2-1	CASSSGQGANNEQFF
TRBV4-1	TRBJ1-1	CASTPGLRGTEAFF
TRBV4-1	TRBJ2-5	CASSQEGREGETQYF
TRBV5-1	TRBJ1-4	CASSLGTFRANEKLFF
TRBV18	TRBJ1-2	CASSQPGQGAHTF
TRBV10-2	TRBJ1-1	CASTTGTEAFF
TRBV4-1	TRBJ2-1	CASSRATSSYNEQFF